This T cell receptor (beta chain) derives from a study of cytomegalovirus exposure and HLA in healthy donors. Study-wide results and limits: Compared with the roughly 700-donor mean, an Asian-associated ancestry cluster reportedly had fewer N-insertions, according to a later analysis.

PCR was performed using 60 Vbeta and 13 Jbeta primers. Assay used: immunoSEQ multiplex PCR; TCRdb lists only in-frame clones, some missing. Among under 130,000 clones listed, about 80% were seen once. Germline trimming cut 1 base from V and 3 bases from J; bases unmatched to any gene: 7. CDR1 and CDR2 from the germline V gene are LGHNA and YSLEER. This CDR3 is built from 17 residues. With respect to this clone: What it binds is not known.

The sequence derives from a man in his thirties or forties in good health and CMV-seronegative. The sequencing input was PBMCs. The rearrangement joins TRBV4-3 to TRBJ2-3; TRBD2 matches at 10 bases. The CDR3 sequence is CASSQASSGGRTDTQYF. The DNA for the CDR3 is TGCGCCAGCAGCCAAGCCTCTAGCGGGGGTAGAACAGATACGCAGTATTTT.